This record looks at one T cell receptor (beta chain) sequence and its context. The sample carries other DNA sequences with the same CDR3. The sample is drawn from a study of control samples from healthy donors and cancer patients. Clones were read by immunoSEQ multiplex PCR, and TCRdb kept only the in-frame ones, dropping some. This sample has some 170,000 clones, with around 94% found just once. In germline, CDR1 is SGHRS, CDR2 YFSETQ. This CDR3 spans 13 amino acids. V was trimmed by 4 bases and J by 1 base, leaving 7 bases between them. The gene calls are TRBV5-1 and TRBJ2-3; D not resolved. Sequenced sample: PBMCs. This TCR derives from a man between 60 and 75 years old with colorectal cancer. CDR3 coding DNA: TGCGCCAGCAGCCCGTCGGGCACAGATACGCAGTATTTT. It yields the protein CASSPSGTDTQYF.